The text below deals with one TCR beta chain. Its target is not known. Given the absence of the conserved phenylalanine or tryptophan at the CDR3 end, a read error is likely. The source of the sample is a study of T cells in Graves' hyperthyroidism and ophthalmopathy. Overall study findings and caveats: Most expanded thyroid clonotypes above 0.001 also appeared in blood. Model-based prediction identified ophthalmopathy a median roughly 5.9 months prior to its onset.

There were TCR beta CDR3 regions amplified from RNA transcripts. TCR CDR3 regions were first amplified by RT-PCR with HTBI primers. TCRdb re-derived calls from the multiplex PCR reads in MiXCR, one entry per CDR3 protein. The data hold 500,000 to 800,000 distinct CDR3 sequences, with around 13% observed a single time. The CDR3 is 15 residues long. Germline CDR1 and CDR2: DFQATT and SNEGSKA (reference sequence). V was clipped by 6 bases and J by 5 bases, with 19 bases between them. The rearrangement joins TRBV20-1 to TRBJ2-2; either TRBD1 or TRBD2 may supply D (6 bases each). The TCR comes from a woman between 45 and 65 years old with Graves' ophthalmopathy. The sample taken for sequencing was blood. CDR3 in DNA: TGCAGTGCAGGGGGAAGACTAGTAGAGACCGGGGAGCTGTTTCTT. It is translated as CSAGGRLVETGELFL.